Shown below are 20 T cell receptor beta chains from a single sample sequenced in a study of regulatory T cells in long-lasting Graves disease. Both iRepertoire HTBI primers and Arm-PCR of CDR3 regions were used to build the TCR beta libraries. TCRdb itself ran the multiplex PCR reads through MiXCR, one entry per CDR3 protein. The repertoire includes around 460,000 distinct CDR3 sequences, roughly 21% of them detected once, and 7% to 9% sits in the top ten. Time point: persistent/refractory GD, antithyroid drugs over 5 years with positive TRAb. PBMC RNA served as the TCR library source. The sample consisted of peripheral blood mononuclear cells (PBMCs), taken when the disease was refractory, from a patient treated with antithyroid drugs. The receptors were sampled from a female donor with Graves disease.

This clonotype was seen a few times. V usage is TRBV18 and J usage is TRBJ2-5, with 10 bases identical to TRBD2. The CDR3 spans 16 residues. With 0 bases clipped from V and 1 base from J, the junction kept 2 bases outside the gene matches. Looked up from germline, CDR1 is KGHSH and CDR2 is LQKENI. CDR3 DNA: TGTGCCAGCTCACCACCGACTAGCGGGCCCCAAGAGACCCAGTACTTC. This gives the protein CASSPPTSGPQETQYF.

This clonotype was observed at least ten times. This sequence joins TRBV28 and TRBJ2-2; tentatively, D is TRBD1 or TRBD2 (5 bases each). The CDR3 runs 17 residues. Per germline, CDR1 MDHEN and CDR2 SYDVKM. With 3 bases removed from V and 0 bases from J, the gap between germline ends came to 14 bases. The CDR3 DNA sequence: TGTGCCAGCAGTTTCTCGTTCGGGACCGCGAACACCGGGGAGCTGTTTTTT. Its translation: CASSFSFGTANTGELFF.

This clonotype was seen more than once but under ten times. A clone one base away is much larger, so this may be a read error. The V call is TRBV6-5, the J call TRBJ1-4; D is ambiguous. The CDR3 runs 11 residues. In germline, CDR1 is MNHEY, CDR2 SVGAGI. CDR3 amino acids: CANSYSEKLFF. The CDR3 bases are TGTGCCAACAGTTACAGTGAAAAACTGTTTTTT.

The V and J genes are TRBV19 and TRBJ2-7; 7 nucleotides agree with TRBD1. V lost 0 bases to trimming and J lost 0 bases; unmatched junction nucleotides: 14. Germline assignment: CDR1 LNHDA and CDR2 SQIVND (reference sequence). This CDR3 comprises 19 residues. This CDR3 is CASSIDWGTGTAISYEQYF. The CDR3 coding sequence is TGTGCCAGTAGTATAGATTGGGGGACCGGGACAGCCATCTCCTACGAGCAGTACTTC.

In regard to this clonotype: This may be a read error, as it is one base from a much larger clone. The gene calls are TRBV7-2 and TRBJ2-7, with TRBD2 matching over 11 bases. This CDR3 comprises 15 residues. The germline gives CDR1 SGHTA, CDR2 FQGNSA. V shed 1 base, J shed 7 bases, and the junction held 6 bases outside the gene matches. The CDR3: CASSLVGLAVGEQYF. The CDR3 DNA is TGTGCCAGCAGCTTAGTGGGACTAGCGGTCGGTGAGCAGTACTTC.

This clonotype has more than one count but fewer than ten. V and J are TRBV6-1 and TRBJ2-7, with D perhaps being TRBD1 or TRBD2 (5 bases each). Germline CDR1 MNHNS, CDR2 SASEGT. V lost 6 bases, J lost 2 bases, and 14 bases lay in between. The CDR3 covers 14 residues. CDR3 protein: CASSPRRGTYEQYF. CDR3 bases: TGTGCCAGCAGCCCTCGCCGGGGCACCTACGAGCAGTACTTC.

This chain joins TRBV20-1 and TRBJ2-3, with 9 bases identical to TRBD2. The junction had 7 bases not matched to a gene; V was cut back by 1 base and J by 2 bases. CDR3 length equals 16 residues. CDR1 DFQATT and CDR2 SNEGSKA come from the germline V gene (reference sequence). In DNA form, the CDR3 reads TGCAGTGCTAGAGCTACCCTAGCGGGACACACAGATACGCAGTATTTT. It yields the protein CSARATLAGHTDTQYF.

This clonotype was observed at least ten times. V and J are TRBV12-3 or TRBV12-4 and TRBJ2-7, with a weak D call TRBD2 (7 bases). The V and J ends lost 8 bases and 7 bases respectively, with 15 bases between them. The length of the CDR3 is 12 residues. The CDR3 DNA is TGTGCCAGCGGTTGGGGGGGCCGGGAGCAGTACTTC. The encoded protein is CASGWGGREQYF.

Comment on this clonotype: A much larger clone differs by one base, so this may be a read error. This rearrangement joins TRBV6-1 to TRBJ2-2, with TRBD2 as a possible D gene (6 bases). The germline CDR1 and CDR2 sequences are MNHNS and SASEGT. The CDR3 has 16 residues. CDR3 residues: CASSPIWGSNTGGLFF. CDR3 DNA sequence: TGTGCCAGCAGCCCCATCTGGGGATCTAACACCGGGGGGCTGTTTTTT.

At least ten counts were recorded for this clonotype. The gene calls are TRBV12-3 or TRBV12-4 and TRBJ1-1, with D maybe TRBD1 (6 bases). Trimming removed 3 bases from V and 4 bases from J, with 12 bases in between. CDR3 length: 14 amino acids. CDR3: CASSFRTAATEAFF. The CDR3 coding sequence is TGTGCCAGCAGTTTCAGGACAGCGGCCACTGAAGCTTTCTTT.

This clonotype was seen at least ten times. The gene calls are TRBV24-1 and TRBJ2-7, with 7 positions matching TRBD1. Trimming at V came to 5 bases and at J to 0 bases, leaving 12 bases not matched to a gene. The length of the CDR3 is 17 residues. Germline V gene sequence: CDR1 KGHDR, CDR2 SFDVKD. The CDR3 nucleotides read TGTGCCACCAGTGGTAACGAAGGGGGCTACCCCTCCTACGAGCAGTACTTC. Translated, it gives CATSGNEGGYPSYEQYF.

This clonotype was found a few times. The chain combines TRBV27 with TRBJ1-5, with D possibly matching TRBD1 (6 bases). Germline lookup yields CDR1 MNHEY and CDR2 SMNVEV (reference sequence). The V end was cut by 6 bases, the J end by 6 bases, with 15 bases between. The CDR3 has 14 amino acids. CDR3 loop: CASRSQGWGQPQHF. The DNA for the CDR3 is TGTGCCAGCAGGTCACAGGGATGGGGTCAGCCCCAGCATTTT.

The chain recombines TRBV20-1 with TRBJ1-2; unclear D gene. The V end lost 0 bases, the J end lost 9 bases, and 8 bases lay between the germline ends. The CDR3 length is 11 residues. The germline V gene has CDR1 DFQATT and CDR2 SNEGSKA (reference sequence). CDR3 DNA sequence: TGCAGTGCTAGAGACCGCGAGAGCTACACCTTC. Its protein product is CSARDRESYTF.

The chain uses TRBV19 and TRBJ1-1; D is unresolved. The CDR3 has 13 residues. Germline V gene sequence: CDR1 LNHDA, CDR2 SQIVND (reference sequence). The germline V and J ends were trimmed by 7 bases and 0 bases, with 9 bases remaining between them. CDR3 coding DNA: TGTGCCAGTAATTTGGCCCTGAACACTGAAGCTTTCTTT. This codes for CASNLALNTEAFF.

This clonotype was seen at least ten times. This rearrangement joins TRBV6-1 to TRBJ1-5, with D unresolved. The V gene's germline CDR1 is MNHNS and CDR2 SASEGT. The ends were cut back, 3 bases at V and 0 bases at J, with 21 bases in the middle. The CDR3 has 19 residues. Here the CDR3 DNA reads TGTGCCAGCAGTGACCCCCGAGGGCACTTCCCTCCTAGCAATCAGCCCCAGCATTTT. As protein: CASSDPRGHFPPSNQPQHF.

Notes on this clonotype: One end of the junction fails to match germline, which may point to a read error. CDR3 in amino acids: CASTGTSGTYEQHF. The CDR3 nucleotides read TGTGCCAGCACCGGGACTAGCGGAACCTACGAGCAGCACTTC. The V and J genes are TRBV7-9 and TRBJ2-7; 11 bases map to TRBD2. The CDR3 consists of 14 residues. In germline, CDR1 is SEHNR, CDR2 FQNEAQ (reference sequence).

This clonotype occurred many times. CDR3 nucleotide sequence: TGTGCCAGCAGTTCCCCCCACAAAACTGAAGCTTTCTTT. Translated, it gives CASSSPHKTEAFF. The rearrangement links TRBV28 to TRBJ1-1, with D hard to call. V was shortened by 4 bases and J by 5 bases, with 11 bases between the two germline ends. Germline V lookup: CDR1 MDHEN, CDR2 SYDVKM. The CDR3 is 13 amino acids.

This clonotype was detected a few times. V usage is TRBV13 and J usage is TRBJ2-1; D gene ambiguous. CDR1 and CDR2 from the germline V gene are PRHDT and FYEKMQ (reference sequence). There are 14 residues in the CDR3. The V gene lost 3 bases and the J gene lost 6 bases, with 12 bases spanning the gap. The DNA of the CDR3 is TGTGCCAGCAGCTTTGGCCGGGTAGCCAATGAGCAGTTCTTC. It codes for CASSFGRVANEQFF.

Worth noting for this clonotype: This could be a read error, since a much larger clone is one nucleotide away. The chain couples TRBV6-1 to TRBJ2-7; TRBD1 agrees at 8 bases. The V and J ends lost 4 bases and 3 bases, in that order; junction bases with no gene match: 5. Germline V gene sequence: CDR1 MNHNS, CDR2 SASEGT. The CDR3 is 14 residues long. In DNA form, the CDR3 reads TGTGCCAGCAGTGGGCCAGGGGGCTACTACGAGCAGTACTTC. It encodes CASSGPGGYYEQYF.

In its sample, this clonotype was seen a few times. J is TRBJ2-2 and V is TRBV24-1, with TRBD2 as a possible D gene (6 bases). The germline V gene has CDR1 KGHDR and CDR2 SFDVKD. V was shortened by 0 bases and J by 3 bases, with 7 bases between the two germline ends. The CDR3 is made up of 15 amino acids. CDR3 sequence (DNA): TGTGCCACCAGTGATTTGGGGACTGACACCGGGGAGCTGTTTTTT. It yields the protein CATSDLGTDTGELFF.